What follows are 25 T cell receptor beta chains derived from one specimen sequenced in a study of CD8+ T cells in alopecia areata (dated 2018 in TCRdb). The meaning of the sample's treatment or condition label: oral pan-JAK inhibitor, 5-10 mg twice daily. Library method: the immunoSEQ multiplex PCR assay. To provide template for TCR sequencing, every sample had RNA extracted and reverse transcribed into cDNA. Here the immuneACCESS table is served through TCRdb, limited to in-frame sequences with V and J called. Missing clones are a known gap in these copies; in checked studies unresolved V genes cover under half, and the rest lacks a known reason. The table for this sample lists 87,000 or so clones; just over 70% of them were counted only once. Of the sample, approximately 15% is held by the ten largest clones. Source: CD8+ T cells sorted from blood, taken around week 44, from a patient treated with tofacitinib. The receptor source for this set is a human donor with alopecia areata.

The chain is built from TRBV15 and TRBJ2-5, with D possibly matching TRBD1 (5 bases). The CDR3 consists of 13 residues. Per the germline V gene, CDR1 is LNHNV and CDR2 is YYDKDF (reference sequence). Trimming removed 5 bases from V and 5 bases from J, with 12 bases in between. In DNA form, the CDR3 reads TGTGCCACCAGCGGCAGGGTGGCGGAGACCCAGTACTTC. Its protein is CATSGRVAETQYF.

This clone was seen only a few times. This sequence joins TRBV12-5 and TRBJ1-5; no reliable D call. Deletions cut 1 base from V and 4 bases from J, with 2 bases between. This CDR3 has 12 residues. Germline lookup yields CDR1 LGHNT and CDR2 FRNRAP. The CDR3 here is CASGLGNQPQHF. CDR3 DNA: TGTGCTAGTGGTTTGGGGAATCAGCCCCAGCATTTT. Variable domain in full (rest from reference TRBV12-5 and TRBJ1-5): DARVTQTPRHKVTEMGQEVTMRCQPILGHNTVFWYRQTMMQGLELLAYFRNRAPLDDSGMPKDRFSAEMPDATLATLKIQPSEPRDSAVYFCASGLGNQPQHFGDGTRLSIL.

This chain links TRBV5-4 with TRBJ1-1; tentative D call: TRBD1 (6 bases). With 4 bases removed from V and 9 bases from J, the gap between germline ends came to 13 bases. CDR1 is SGHNT, CDR2 YYREEE, per germline (reference sequence). This CDR3 has 12 residues. Here the CDR3 DNA reads TGTGCCAGCAGCCATAAGACAGGCCAAGCTTTCTTT. Encoded protein: CASSHKTGQAFF.

This clone was seen a few times. The gene calls are TRBV29-1 and TRBJ1-1, with TRBD1 as a possible D gene (5 bases). In germline, CDR1 is SQVTM, CDR2 ANQGSEA. The CDR3 has 12 residues. V lost 8 bases and J lost 6, with 16 bases in between. CDR3 sequence: CSPGGFVPEAFF. CDR3 sequence (DNA): TGCAGCCCCGGGGGTTTCGTCCCTGAAGCTTTCTTT.

This clone was detected a few times. The V and J genes are TRBV25-1 and TRBJ1-5, with no clear D. CDR1 is MGHDK and CDR2 is SYGVNS in the germline V gene. The CDR3 runs to 14 residues. Between the trimmed V and J ends, which lost 4 bases and 5 bases, there was a span of 12 bases. The CDR3 spells CASSARNGDQPQHF. In DNA form, the CDR3 reads TGTGCCAGCAGTGCAAGAAATGGGGATCAGCCCCAGCATTTT.

This clone was detected only a few times. This chain uses TRBV27 with TRBJ1-1; D is unresolved. Germline V gene sequence: CDR1 MNHEY, CDR2 SMNVEV (reference sequence). V lost 6 bases and J lost 1, with 6 bases in between. The CDR3 length is 12 residues. The CDR3 loop is CASRTGNTEAFF. Here the CDR3 DNA reads TGTGCCAGCAGGACGGGGAACACTGAAGCTTTCTTT.

The chain combines TRBV11-2 with TRBJ2-7; 7 bases align to TRBD1. The V gene end was trimmed by 8 bases and the J gene end by 5 bases; junction bases not matched to a gene: 6. The CDR3 covers 12 residues. Germline CDR1 is SGHAT and CDR2 is FQNNGV. DNA of the CDR3: TGTGCCAGCGTTAGGGGGCCCAACGAGCAGTACTTC. Protein sequence: CASVRGPNEQYF.

The V call is TRBV10-2, the J call TRBJ1-1; D may be TRBD1 (5 bases). The germline CDR1 and CDR2 sequences are WSHSY and SAAADI. V gave up 3 bases and J gave up 1 base, with 12 bases separating them. The CDR3 runs 15 residues. CDR3 in amino acids: CASSEGGATNTEAFF. The CDR3 DNA reads TGCGCCAGCAGTGAAGGAGGGGCTACGAACACTGAAGCTTTCTTT.

The chain links TRBV29-1 to TRBJ2-1; TRBD1 agrees at 10 bases. The V segment lost 3 bases and the J segment 6 bases; nucleotides outside the gene matches: 2. This CDR3 is built from 13 residues. The germline gives CDR1 SQVTM, CDR2 ANQGSEA. The CDR3 bases are TGCAGCGTTGAGGACAGGGGGTTCAATGAGCAGTTCTTC. As protein: CSVEDRGFNEQFF.

This clone has a single count. V and J are TRBV5-6 and TRBJ1-2; weak D call: TRBD1 (6 bases). Trimming took off 0 bases at V and 12 bases at J, with 12 bases between the two ends. CDR3 size: 12 residues. Germline CDR1 is SGHDT and CDR2 is YYEEEE. The CDR3 here is CASSLETGPDTF. The CDR3 nucleotides read TGTGCCAGCAGCTTGGAGACAGGCCCTGACACCTTC.

The J gene is TRBJ2-3, the V gene TRBV5-5, with TRBD2 matching 8 bases. This CDR3 contains 17 residues. The trim removed 0 bases at V and 0 bases at J, leaving 6 bases unmatched. Germline V gene data show CDR1 as SGHKS and CDR2 as YYEKEE (reference sequence). CDR3 amino acids: CASSLVRRGASTDTQYF. CDR3 nucleotides: TGTGCCAGCAGCTTGGTGCGGCGGGGGGCCAGCACAGATACGCAGTATTTT.

The genes are TRBV5-6 and TRBJ1-6; no clear D gene. CDR3 length equals 16 residues. Germline assignment: CDR1 SGHDT and CDR2 YYEEEE. V was trimmed by 0 bases and J by 4 bases, leaving 11 bases between them. CDR3 bases: TGTGCCAGCAGCTTGGCCCGGACTCGTTATAATTCACCCCTCCACTTT. This codes for CASSLARTRYNSPLHF. Complete variable domain (other parts from reference TRBV5-6 and TRBJ1-6): DAGVTQSPTHLIKTRGQQVTLRCSPKSGHDTVSWYQQALGQGPQFIFQYYEEEERQRGNFPDRFSGHQFPNYSSELNVNALLLGDSALYLCASSLARTRYNSPLHFGNGTRLTVT.

The chain is built from TRBV2 and TRBJ1-1; 10 bases line up with TRBD1. Looked up from germline, CDR1 is SNHLY and CDR2 is FYNNEI. V lost 8 bases and J lost 1; bases outside the gene matches: 1. There are 13 residues in the CDR3. The CDR3 DNA reads TGTGCCAGCGGGGACAGGGGGAACACTGAAGCTTTCTTT. It encodes CASGDRGNTEAFF.

In this sample, this clone turned up once. The gene calls are TRBV27 and TRBJ2-5; no clear D gene. Germline assignment: CDR1 MNHEY and CDR2 SMNVEV (reference sequence). V lost 6 bases and J 2 bases, leaving 10 bases between the germline ends. This CDR3 has 13 amino acids. The CDR3 nucleotides are TGTGCCAGCAGGCTCGGAGTACAAGAGACCCAGTACTTC. Protein sequence: CASRLGVQETQYF.

The CDR3 sequence: CASSKRGVKEPYNEQFF. In DNA form, the CDR3 reads TGTGCCAGCAGCAAAAGGGGGGTGAAAGAGCCCTACAATGAGCAGTTCTTC. The chain recombines TRBV7-9 with TRBJ2-1; D tentatively fits TRBD1 or TRBD2 (6 bases each). The germline V and J ends were trimmed by 5 bases and 2 bases, with 19 bases remaining between them. Germline V lookup: CDR1 SEHNR, CDR2 FQNEAQ (reference sequence). This CDR3 has 17 amino acids.

Points on this clone: Within the sample, other DNA sequences also encode this same CDR3. The CDR3 loop is CAWSVGQGTYEQYF. The CDR3 coding sequence is TGTGCCTGGAGTGTAGGTCAGGGGACCTACGAGCAGTACTTC. The J gene is TRBJ2-7, the V gene TRBV30, with D maybe TRBD1 (6 bases). The CDR3 covers 14 residues. V was shortened by 0 bases and J by 2 bases, with 11 bases between the two germline ends. The germline V gene has CDR1 GTSNPN and CDR2 SVGIG (reference sequence).

V and J are TRBV19 and TRBJ2-7, with D possibly TRBD2 on 5 matching bases. The CDR3 is 14 amino acids. The V gene's germline CDR1 is LNHDA and CDR2 SQIVND (reference sequence). Trimming stripped 0 bases from V and 4 bases from J, with 10 bases between. The chain's CDR3 is CASSIDLEGYEQYF. The CDR3 region has the DNA TGTGCCAGTAGTATAGATCTCGAGGGTTACGAGCAGTACTTC.

This chain links TRBV27 with TRBJ2-1; D is unresolved. This CDR3 contains 11 residues. V was shortened by 6 bases and J by 4 bases, with 4 bases between the two germline ends. Per the germline V gene, CDR1 is MNHEY and CDR2 is SMNVEV (reference sequence). The CDR3 region has the DNA TGTGCCAGCAGAAGGTACAATGAGCAGTTCTTC. It codes for CASRRYNEQFF.

The rearrangement links TRBV11-2 to TRBJ1-2, with D possibly matching TRBD1 (5 bases). The CDR3 has 15 residues. Trimming removed 2 bases at V and 5 bases at J, with 15 bases between. Germline V gene lookup returns CDR1 SGHAT and CDR2 FQNNGV. CDR3 in amino acids: CASSLRGTYQYGYTF. DNA of the CDR3: TGTGCCAGCAGCTTACGGGGCACGTATCAATATGGCTACACCTTC. Combining the CDR3 with reference TRBV11-2 and TRBJ1-2 gives the whole variable domain EAGVAQSPRYKIIEKRQSVAFWCNPISGHATLYWYQQILGQGPKLLIQFQNNGVVDDSQLPKDRFSAERLKGVDSTLKIQPAKLEDSAVYLCASSLRGTYQYGYTFGSGTRLTVV.

The chain couples TRBV5-1 to TRBJ1-1, with unresolved D. The germline gives CDR1 SGHRS, CDR2 YFSETQ. Trimming removed 1 base from V and 3 bases from J, with 16 bases in between. The CDR3 runs to 16 residues. The CDR3 spells CASSLITTDADTEAFF. CDR3 nucleotide sequence: TGCGCCAGCAGCTTGATTACCACCGATGCGGACACTGAAGCTTTCTTT.

V gene TRBV9 combines with J gene TRBJ2-3, with 13 positions matching TRBD2. CDR1 and CDR2 (germline): SGDLS, YYNGEE. The trim removed 3 bases at V and 2 bases at J, leaving 6 bases unmatched. The CDR3 length is 17 residues. CDR3 DNA sequence: TGTGCCAGCAGCGCAGAGACTAGCGGGGGGACCACAGATACGCAGTATTTT. It specifies CASSAETSGGTTDTQYF.

The rearrangement joins TRBV13 to TRBJ2-3; 11 nucleotides align to TRBD2. Germline V gene data show CDR1 as PRHDT and CDR2 as FYEKMQ (reference sequence). This CDR3 is 17 amino acids long. With V trimmed by 4 bases and J by 2 bases, 8 bases remained unmatched. The DNA for the CDR3 is TGTGCCAGCAGCTCCTACTCTAGCGGGGGGACCACAGATACGCAGTATTTT. It codes for CASSSYSSGGTTDTQYF. The full variable domain, rest sourced from reference TRBV13 and TRBJ2-3, is AAGVIQSPRHLIKEKRETATLKCYPIPRHDTVYWYQQGPGQDPQFLISFYEKMQSDKGSIPDRFSAQQFSDYHSELNMSSLELGDSALYFCASSSYSSGGTTDTQYFGPGTRLTVL.

The chain joins TRBV5-4 to TRBJ2-5; TRBD1 might be the D (5 bases). This CDR3 region has 13 residues. The germline V gene encodes CDR1 SGHNT and CDR2 YYREEE (reference sequence). Trimming took 3 bases from V and 2 from J, leaving 8 bases between them. The CDR3 bases are TGTGCCAGCAGCTGGAGACAGCAAGAGACCCAGTACTTC. This sequence encodes CASSWRQQETQYF.

The rearrangement links TRBV19 to TRBJ1-5; tentative D call: TRBD1 (5 bases). The CDR3 has 14 amino acids. Trimming removed 5 bases at V and 3 bases at J, with 11 bases between. Germline CDR1 is LNHDA and CDR2 is SQIVND (reference sequence). In nucleotides, the CDR3 is TGTGCCAGTAGTTGGAAAGGGACCAATCAGCCCCAGCATTTT. Residues: CASSWKGTNQPQHF.

The chain recombines TRBV6-5 with TRBJ2-7, with 12 bases that match TRBD1. The germline gives CDR1 MNHEY, CDR2 SVGAGI. Germline trimming cut 8 bases from V and 5 bases from J; bases unmatched to any gene: 10. This CDR3 has 15 amino acids. The DNA of the CDR3 is TGTGCCAGCTCGAACCTCGGGACAGGGGGCAACGAGCAGTACTTC. Residues: CASSNLGTGGNEQYF.